A selection of T cell receptor beta chains follows, all from one sample in a study of cytomegalovirus exposure and HLA in healthy donors. Data came from immunoSEQ multiplex PCR; TCRdb stores just in-frame clones and leaves some out. The sample shows 180,000 or so clones, roughly 85% of them seen only once. The sample comprised PBMCs. The origin of the receptors is a male donor in good health and CMV-seronegative. The CDR3 runs from the conserved cysteine through the conserved F or W. The D gene is left open where the match is weak. For some rows the clone size is stated as once, few or many, or as a class when expanded; others skip it.

d_call	v_call	j_call	clone_size	cdr3_nt	cdr3_aa
.	TRBV6-5	TRBJ1-1	.	TGTGCCAGCAGCTCTAACACTGAAGCTTTCTTT	CASSSNTEAFF
.	TRBV27	TRBJ2-7	.	TGTGCCAGCAGTTTTTCCGCGGCAGGGGCCTACGAGCAGTACTTC	CASSFSAAGAYEQYF
.	TRBV6-1	TRBJ2-2	.	TGTGCCAGCAGTGACAGGGAGGCCGGGGAGCTGTTTTTT	CASSDREAGELFF
.	TRBV4-3	TRBJ1-1	.	TGCGCCAGCAGCCAAGACCGGAGGACTGAAGCTTTCTTT	CASSQDRRTEAFF
TRBD1	TRBV27	TRBJ1-5	.	TGTGCCAGCAGTTCCGACAGGGGGCGCGATCAGCCCCAGCATTTT	CASSSDRGRDQPQHF
.	TRBV23-1	TRBJ1-5	few	TGCGCCAGCAGTCACCGGCAGGGGAACAATCAGCCCCAGCATTTT	CASSHRQGNNQPQHF
TRBD2	TRBV7-6	TRBJ2-5	once	TGTGCCAGCAGCTACTTGGGACTAGCGGGAGGGCCTCATGAGACCCAGTACTTC	CASSYLGLAGGPHETQYF
.	TRBV7-3	TRBJ2-1	.	TGTGCCAGCAGCATAGGGTACCGCGGGGCGCAGTTCTTC	CASSIGYRGAQFF
TRBD2	TRBV7-8	TRBJ2-3	.	TGTGCCAGCAGCTTACCGGGACTAGCGGGAGACGGCTGCACAGATACGCAGTATTTT	CASSLPGLAGDGCTDTQYF
.	TRBV28	TRBJ1-1	once	TGTGCCAGCAGTCGAAAAGGGGACACTGAAGCTTTCTTT	CASSRKGDTEAFF
TRBD2	TRBV19	TRBJ2-2	.	TGTGCCAGTAGCCGTAGCGGGGCCGGGGAGCTGTTTTTT	CASSRSGAGELFF
TRBD1	TRBV28	TRBJ2-7	.	TGTGCCAGCAGTCAAGACAGGGGACATCGGTACTTC	CASSQDRGHRYF
.	TRBV11-2	TRBJ1-1	.	TGTGCCAGCAGCTTAGGGGGGCTTAACACTGAAGCTTTCTTT	CASSLGGLNTEAFF
.	TRBV6-6	TRBJ1-1	once	TGTGCCAGCGTAAACCCAGGAGGGTTCACTGAAGCTTTCTTT	CASVNPGGFTEAFF
TRBD2	TRBV19	TRBJ2-7	.	TGTGCCAGTAGTATAGGTCTAGCGGGAGTTTACGAGCAGTACTTC	CASSIGLAGVYEQYF
.	TRBV11-3	TRBJ2-3	.	TGTGCCAGCAGCTCCACGGGGGTATTAAAGACAGATACGCAGTATTTT	CASSSTGVLKTDTQYF
.	TRBV10-3	TRBJ2-1	.	TGTGCCATCAGTGGACGGGAGTTCCTCGATGAGCAGTTCTTC	CAISGREFLDEQFF
.	TRBV7-7	TRBJ2-5	.	TGTGCCAGCAGCTCATCGGGGGTTCGGGAGACCCAGTACTTC	CASSSSGVRETQYF
TRBD2	TRBV5-1	TRBJ2-7	.	TGCGCCAGCAGTCGCGGGAGAAGGTACGAGCAGTACTTC	CASSRGRRYEQYF
TRBD1	TRBV30	TRBJ1-1	.	TGTGCCCACCCCCCGTACAGGGGGCGCGTGAACACTGAAGCTTTCTTT	CAHPPYRGRVNTEAFF
.	TRBV6-1	TRBJ1-5	.	TGTGCCAGCAGCCCGACAGCAGGTCAGCCCCAGCATTTT	CASSPTAGQPQHF
TRBD2	TRBV25-1	TRBJ2-3	.	TGTGCCAGCAGTGGGCCGACCGGGACTAGCAGTACAGATACGCAGTATTTT	CASSGPTGTSSTDTQYF
.	TRBV6-5	TRBJ1-5	once	TGTGCCAGCATGTCAACAGGGAACAATCAGCCCCAGCATTTT	CASMSTGNNQPQHF
.	TRBV7-9	TRBJ2-3	.	TGTTCCAGCAGCTTAGTACCGGGACACCAGGGAGATACGCAGTATTTT	CSSSLVPGHQGDTQYF
.	TRBV7-9	TRBJ2-5	.	TGTGCCAGCAGCCTTAGGGAGGTTGAGACCCAGTACTTC	CASSLREVETQYF
.	TRBV7-8	TRBJ2-7	.	TGTGCCAGCAAAAACATAGCGGCCGAGCAGTACTTC	CASKNIAAEQYF
TRBD1	TRBV7-9	TRBJ2-7	.	TGTGCCAGCGGCGGGACAGGTCCTTACGAGCAGTACTTC	CASGGTGPYEQYF
TRBD1	TRBV7-2	TRBJ1-4	few	TGTGCCAGCCGCCGCGGGACAGGGGATGAAAAACTGTTTTTT	CASRRGTGDEKLFF
TRBD2	TRBV19	TRBJ2-2	few	TGTGCCAGTAGTATCGGGGGGAGGGGGAACACCGGGGAGCTGTTTTTT	CASSIGGRGNTGELFF
TRBD2	TRBV9	TRBJ2-1	.	TGTGCCAGCAGCGTTAGCGGGAGCTCCTACAATGAGCAGTTCTTC	CASSVSGSSYNEQFF
TRBD1	TRBV29-1	TRBJ1-1	.	TGCAGCGTTGACCCGGGACAGGGGGGCGGGAAAGCTTTCTTT	CSVDPGQGGGKAFF
TRBD1	TRBV10-3	TRBJ2-1	few	TGTGCCATCAGTGAGAGGACAGGATGGGGGAATGAGCAGTTCTTC	CAISERTGWGNEQFF
TRBD1	TRBV6-6	TRBJ1-1	.	TGTGCCAGCAGTTACCCCTCAGGGGGCGGAAGCACTGAAGCTTTCTTT	CASSYPSGGGSTEAFF
TRBD1	TRBV5-5	TRBJ1-2	.	TGTGCCAGCAGCTTGGGGACAGGGTCCTCTGGCTACACCTTC	CASSLGTGSSGYTF
.	TRBV11-2	TRBJ1-1	.	TGTGCCAGCAGCTTACGTCGGTCAAACACTGAAGCTTTCTTT	CASSLRRSNTEAFF
.	TRBV7-2	TRBJ2-7	.	TGTGCCAGCAGCTCAGGGTTTACGCAGTACTTC	CASSSGFTQYF
TRBD1	TRBV6-5	TRBJ1-6	.	TGTGCCAGCAGTTACTCGGGGACAGGGGGTTCACCCCTCCACTTT	CASSYSGTGGSPLHF
TRBD1	TRBV29-1	TRBJ2-7	.	TGCAGCGTTGACGGGACAGGGGACGAGCAGTACTTC	CSVDGTGDEQYF
TRBD2	TRBV29-1	TRBJ2-3	.	TGCAGCGTGGGGCTGGCGGGGGGCCCAACAGATACGCAGTATTTT	CSVGLAGGPTDTQYF
.	TRBV18	TRBJ2-5	.	TGTGCCAGCTCACCTATAGCGGCTGTACAAGAGACCCAGTACTTC	CASSPIAAVQETQYF
.	TRBV18	TRBJ1-1	.	TGTGCCAGCTCACCACAGAGGGCAAACACTGAAGCTTTCTTT	CASSPQRANTEAFF
TRBD2	TRBV6-5	TRBJ2-7	.	TGTGCCAGCAGGGATAGCGGGAACCTTCCCTACGAGCAGTACTTC	CASRDSGNLPYEQYF
.	TRBV19	TRBJ1-2	.	TGTGCCAGTAAACCTGCGGGTGCTAACTATGGCTACACCTTC	CASKPAGANYGYTF
.	TRBV6-6	TRBJ2-6	few	TGTGCCAGCAGACCCCGGGGCTCTGGGGCCAACGTCCTGACTTTC	CASRPRGSGANVLTF
TRBD1	TRBV2	TRBJ2-3	.	TGTGCCAGCCAACCCCCGCCGGGACAGGGCCCAGATACGCAGTATTTT	CASQPPPGQGPDTQYF
.	TRBV7-6	TRBJ2-7	.	TGTGCCAGCAGCTTTGGGGGGGCCGCCTACGAGCAGTACTTC	CASSFGGAAYEQYF
.	TRBV5-1	TRBJ2-5	.	TGCGCCAGCAGCCCCGGTGGTAGTGGAAGAGTTGGAGCCCAGTACTTC	CASSPGGSGRVGAQYF
TRBD1	TRBV7-3	TRBJ2-2	.	TGTGCCAGCAGCCTCACCCACAGGACAGGGGAAACCGGGGAGCTGTTTTTT	CASSLTHRTGETGELFF
.	TRBV12-5	TRBJ1-4	few	TGTGCTAGTGGTTTGGGACTAACTCCCAGGCCTAATGAAAAACTGTTTTTT	CASGLGLTPRPNEKLFF
.	TRBV7-9	TRBJ2-2	once	TGTGCCAGCAGCTTGGAGCTATGGTTTTCCGGGGAGCTGTTTTTT	CASSLELWFSGELFF
.	TRBV13	TRBJ1-2	.	TGTGCCAGCAGCTTAGGGGGCAGCCACTATGGCTACACCTTC	CASSLGGSHYGYTF
TRBD2	TRBV6-6	TRBJ2-1	.	TGTGCCAGCAGTCGACTAGCGGGGGGTTACAATGAGCAGTTCTTC	CASSRLAGGYNEQFF
.	TRBV6-6	TRBJ1-6	.	TGTGCCAGCAGTTACCGGACAGTCGATAATTCACCCCTCCACTTT	CASSYRTVDNSPLHF
TRBD2	TRBV5-1	TRBJ2-3	.	TGCGCCAGCAGCCTTGGGAGGGTTTCAGATACGCAGTATTTT	CASSLGRVSDTQYF